This is a list of T cell receptor beta chains from one sample in a study of blood T cells in healthy people across ages. TCRdb independently ran MiXCR on the 5' RACE reads; one entry per CDR3 protein. The sample yields about 1,500,000 distinct CDR3 sequences, approximately 42% seen once. The sample comprised blood. Every receptor here comes from a woman between 18 and 30 years old in good health. Each CDR3 is given with its conserved first and last residue. D genes are given only for firm matches. The size of a clone is reported for some rows only, either as once, few or many, or as a class for expanded clones.

j_gene | d_gene | v_gene | abundance | CDR3nt | CDR3aa
TRBJ2-1 | TRBD2 | TRBV28 | . | TGTGCCAGCAGCGCATACGGACTAGCGGGAGATAATGAGCAGTTCTTC | CASSAYGLAGDNEQFF
TRBJ1-6 | . | TRBV11-2 | few | TGTGCCAGCAGCTTGCTACCCCAATCACCCCTCCACTTT | CASSLLPQSPLHF
TRBJ2-7 | TRBD2 | TRBV15 | few | TGTGCCACCAGCAGAGATACAGGACTAGCGGGCTACGAGCAGTACTTC | CATSRDTGLAGYEQYF
TRBJ2-7 | . | TRBV6-5 | few | TGTGCCAGCAGTTCCGGGACAGGGGGGACTAGCGGATCCTACGAGCAGTACTTC | CASSSGTGGTSGSYEQYF
TRBJ2-1 | . | TRBV20-1 | . | TGCAGTGCTATCAGGTCAGGAAAATCCTACAATGAGCAGTTCTTC | CSAIRSGKSYNEQFF
TRBJ1-2 | TRBD1 | TRBV20-1 | . | TGCAGTGCTACCCCCAGACAGGGGTCTCTTTATGATGGCTACACCTTC | CSATPRQGSLYDGYTF
TRBJ1-6 | TRBD1 | TRBV27 | . | TGTGTTTCCGGGACAGGGGGTTCACCCCTCCACTTT | CVSGTGGSPLHF
TRBJ2-1 | . | TRBV6-2/TRBV6-3 | . | TGTGCCAGCAGTCAGAGGGAAGGGACCCAGTTCTTC | CASSQREGTQFF
TRBJ2-1 | TRBD1 | TRBV24-1 | . | TGTGCCACCAGTGACCGGACAGGGCGAGGCTACAATGAGCAGTTCTTC | CATSDRTGRGYNEQFF
TRBJ2-1 | TRBD1 | TRBV6-1 | . | TGTGCCAGCAGTGAACGCAGGGGGCTAGGTGAGCAGTTCTTC | CASSERRGLGEQFF
TRBJ2-5 | . | TRBV12-3/TRBV12-4 | . | TGTGCCAGCAGCCCCGATAGCCGTGGGACCCAGTACTTC | CASSPDSRGTQYF
TRBJ2-5 | TRBD2 | TRBV27 | once | TGTGCCAGCAGTTCCCGACCTGCTAGCGGGAGGGCCTCAGAGACCCAGTACTTC | CASSSRPASGRASETQYF
TRBJ2-5 | . | TRBV4-2 | few | TGTGCCAGCAGGCCGACTAGTCTAGAGACCCAGTACTTC | CASRPTSLETQYF
TRBJ2-2 | TRBD1 | TRBV6-5 | . | TGTGCCAGCAGTTACTCAGGACGTACGGACAGGGGGAGGACCGGGGAGCTGTTTTTT | CASSYSGRTDRGRTGELFF
TRBJ1-1 | . | TRBV29-1 | . | TGCAGCGTTGAAGGCGGGCTGAACACTGAAGCTTTCTTT | CSVEGGLNTEAFF
TRBJ1-2 | . | TRBV7-2 | . | TGTGCCAGCAGCCAATCTACGGCATCTGGGTATGGCTACACCTTC | CASSQSTASGYGYTF
TRBJ2-1 | . | TRBV5-1 | . | TGCGCCAGCAGCTTGGTTCTGGATAAAACCAATGAGCAGTTCTTC | CASSLVLDKTNEQFF
TRBJ1-2 | TRBD1 | TRBV7-2 | . | TGTGCCAGCATCTTACCGGGACAGTTCTATGGCTACACCTTC | CASILPGQFYGYTF
TRBJ2-4 | . | TRBV18 | . | TGTGCCAGCTCACCACCGTCCGGGACGGTGTCTGGTGAGCAGTACTTC | CASSPPSGTVSGEQYF
TRBJ1-6 | . | TRBV18 | . | TGTGCCAGCTCACCCCGCAATTCACCCCTCTACTTT | CASSPRNSPLYF
TRBJ2-1 | . | TRBV3-1 | few | TGTGCCAGCAGCCCGCAGGGGGGAGGTGAGCAGTTCTTC | CASSPQGGGEQFF
TRBJ1-2 | . | TRBV27 | . | TGTGCCAGCAGTTTTCTGGGGCAATATGGCTACACCTTC | CASSFLGQYGYTF
TRBJ1-2 | . | TRBV15 | . | TGTGCCACCAGCTTCGGACGGGGAGATGGCTACACCTTC | CATSFGRGDGYTF
TRBJ2-3 | . | TRBV27 | once | TGTGCCAGCAGTTTGAGGAAGGGAGGTTTCACAGATACGCAGTATTTT | CASSLRKGGFTDTQYF
TRBJ2-7 | . | TRBV5-1 | many | TGTGCCAGCAGCTTATCCGGGGTCTCCTACGAGCAGTACTTC | CASSLSGVSYEQYF
TRBJ2-1 | . | TRBV20-1 | . | TGCAGTGCTAGAGAAAAACCAGGGCGGCATGAGCAGTTCTTC | CSAREKPGRHEQFF
TRBJ2-7 | TRBD1 | TRBV4-1 | . | TGCGCCAGCAGCCAAGATCACAGGGGCTACTACGAGCAGTACTTC | CASSQDHRGYYEQYF
TRBJ2-1 | TRBD2 | TRBV18 | . | TGTGCCAGCTCACCCCTGACTAGCTCACAGTTCTTC | CASSPLTSSQFF
TRBJ2-7 | . | TRBV21-1 | . | TGTGCCAGCACCCTCCTTCCGGGACAGGGGGAATGCGAGCAGTACTTC | CASTLLPGQGECEQYF
TRBJ2-5 | . | TRBV29-1 | . | TGCAGCGTTGCCCCCGGGGTCCAAGAGACCCAGTACTTC | CSVAPGVQETQYF
TRBJ2-2 | TRBD2 | TRBV7-3 | . | TGTGCCAGCAGCGCTAATAGCGGGGGCCCGGGGGAGCTGTTTTTT | CASSANSGGPGELFF
TRBJ2-1 | . | TRBV2 | few | TGTGCCAGCAGAGAAAACCCGGGACCGGGAGAGCAGTTCTTC | CASRENPGPGEQFF
TRBJ2-5 | . | TRBV20-1 | . | TGCAGTGTCAGCTCGGAGACCCAGTACTTC | CSVSSETQYF
TRBJ1-2 | TRBD1 | TRBV27 | . | TGTGCCACCTACGGATTCGTTCCGGGACAGGGGGTTCCCGCTAACTATGGCTACACCTTC | CATYGFVPGQGVPANYGYTF
TRBJ2-5 | . | TRBV30 | . | TGTGCCGGGAGTCACGGGGAGACCCAGTACTTC | CAGSHGETQYF
TRBJ2-1 | TRBD2 | TRBV29-1 | few | TGCAGCGTATATGGACTAGCGGGGTCCTACAATGAGCAGTTCTTC | CSVYGLAGSYNEQFF
TRBJ2-1 | TRBD2 | TRBV4-1 | few | TGCGCCAGCAGCCAGGAGGGGAGCGGGGGGGCCGGCTCTGAGCAGTTCTTC | CASSQEGSGGAGSEQFF
TRBJ2-5 | TRBD1 | TRBV27 | . | TGTGCCAGCAGTTGGACAGGGGGCCGGTGGTACTTC | CASSWTGGRWYF
TRBJ2-7 | . | TRBV20-1 | few | TGCAGTGCTAGAGTGGCCTCACTCTACGAGCAGTACTTC | CSARVASLYEQYF
TRBJ2-3 | TRBD1 | TRBV20-1 | . | TGCAGTGCTAGAGCGGACAGGACGACAGATACGCAGTATTTT | CSARADRTTDTQYF
TRBJ2-1 | . | TRBV27 | few | TGTGCCAGCAGTAATACCTACAATGAGCAGTTCTTC | CASSNTYNEQFF
TRBJ1-2 | . | TRBV6-1 | few | TGTGCCAGCAGTTTAGGGTTCAATGGCTACACCTTC | CASSLGFNGYTF
TRBJ2-7 | . | TRBV7-2 | . | TGTGCCAGCAGCTTAGGTACGAGGGCGAATGAGCAGTACTTC | CASSLGTRANEQYF
TRBJ2-1 | TRBD1 | TRBV6-5 | . | TGTGCCAGCAACCCGGCGCAGGGGGCCTCGAGTGAGCAGTTCTTC | CASNPAQGASSEQFF
TRBJ2-3 | . | TRBV10-3 | many | TGTGCCATCGCTCGGGGAGATACGCAGTATTTT | CAIARGDTQYF
TRBJ2-5 | . | TRBV20-1 | . | TGCGGTGCTAGCCCGAGGGAGTACCCAGAGACCCAGTACTTC | CGASPREYPETQYF
TRBJ2-5 | . | TRBV9 | . | TGTGCCAGCAGCGTAGCTGGCAGGGGAAACAATGAGCAGTACTTC | CASSVAGRGNNEQYF
TRBJ1-1 | TRBD1 | TRBV7-2 | . | TGTGCCAGCAGCTTAGGACAGGGGGGGGGGAACACTGAAGCTTTCTTT | CASSLGQGGGNTEAFF
TRBJ1-1 | TRBD1 | TRBV4-1 | . | TGCGCCAGCAGCCAGGGGACAGATGACACTGAAGCTTTCTTT | CASSQGTDDTEAFF
TRBJ1-6 | . | TRBV3-1 | . | TGTGCCAGCAGACGATCCCGGGACGTGGGGAATTCACCCCTCCACTTT | CASRRSRDVGNSPLHF
TRBJ1-1 | . | TRBV19 | once | TGTGCCAGTAGTCCCTTTGGGAACACTGAAGCTTTCTTT | CASSPFGNTEAFF
TRBJ2-6 | . | TRBV9 | . | TGTGCCAGCAGCGTAGAGGGCGGGTTCTTCGTGGGCTCTGGGGCCAACGTCCTGACTTTC | CASSVEGGFFVGSGANVLTF
TRBJ1-4 | . | TRBV29-1 | . | TGCAGCGTCGGGACGGGTGGGAGTGAAAAACTGTTTTTT | CSVGTGGSEKLFF
TRBJ2-1 | . | TRBV6-1 | . | TGTGCCAGCAGTGAATCTCCTGTGGGGGGCTCCTACAATGAGCAGTTCTTC | CASSESPVGGSYNEQFF
TRBJ2-7 | . | TRBV7-2 | . | TGTGCCAGCAGCGCGGCGGGGAACCCAACCTACGAGCAGTACTTC | CASSAAGNPTYEQYF